This TCR beta chain was captured by sequencing in a study of T cell changes during pregnancy in multiple sclerosis. Repertoires were generated with immunoSEQ multiplex PCR, while TCRdb's copy carries only in-frame clones and drops some. The sample records 70,000 to 85,000 clones, 92% being singletons. The CDR3 runs 18 residues. The V gene's germline CDR1 is SGHTA and CDR2 FQGNSA. Trimming removed 0 bases from V and 2 bases from J; junction bases left unmatched: 3. This clonotype was sampled from a female donor with multiple sclerosis, enrolled in a pregnancy study. The rearrangement links TRBV7-2 to TRBJ2-6; 11 bases align to TRBD1. Sequencing was performed on peripheral blood, taken before pregnancy. CDR3 nucleotide sequence: TGTGCCAGCAGCTTAGCCGGGACAGGGGGACCTGGGGCCAACGTCCTGACTTTC. Translation: CASSLAGTGGPGANVLTF.